This T cell receptor beta chain came from a study of T cells in Graves' hyperthyroidism and ophthalmopathy. Study details: Blood from the periphery was taken at initial diagnosis, before any treatment.

Amplification targeted TCR beta CDR3 regions from RNA transcripts. The HTBI primer set drove a first-round RT-PCR of the TCR CDR3. MiXCR was run by TCRdb on the multiplex PCR reads, yielding one entry per CDR3 protein. The sample carries 540,000 or so distinct CDR3 sequences, around a sixth recorded once. This receptor was taken from a woman in her 30s with Graves' hyperthyroidism. Sample: blood.

CDR3 amino acids: CASSAPGERETQYF. The DNA of the CDR3 is TGTGCCAGCAGCGCCCCTGGGGAGCGAGAGACCCAGTACTTC. This chain connects TRBV9 to TRBJ2-5, with D possibly TRBD2 on 5 matching bases. The V and J ends lost 3 bases and 4 bases respectively, with 13 bases between them. The CDR3 has 14 amino acids. Looked up from germline, CDR1 is SGDLS and CDR2 is YYNGEE. Combining the CDR3 with reference TRBV9 and TRBJ2-5 gives the whole variable domain DSGVTQTPKHLITATGQRVTLRCSPRSGDLSVYWYQQSLDQGLQFLIQYYNGEERAKGNILERFSAQQFPDLHSELNLSSLELGDSALYFCASSAPGERETQYFGPGTRLLVL.